This TCR beta chain was recorded in a study of shared clonotypes between healthy human individuals. General study points: Some clonotypes were shared by all four sorted-subset donors, while others were not shared. The non-shared ones had lower generation probabilities than the shared ones.

Across several immunoSEQ plates, the genomic DNA of each subset was split evenly. Produced via immunoSEQ multiplex PCR; TCRdb's table is partial and in-frame only. The table records roughly 380,000 clones, about 97% of them present only once. The CDR3 is 14 residues long. Trimming removed 4 bases from V and 3 bases from J, with 13 bases in between. Germline CDR1 is SQVTM and CDR2 is ANQGSEA. Details on this clone: Its antigen is not identified.

The origin of this receptor is a man younger than 40 in good health. The V call is TRBV29-1, the J call TRBJ2-1; tentative D call: TRBD1 (6 bases). The sequencing input was memory CD8+ T cells sorted from blood. Subset denoted: CD45RO+ cells pooled with CCR7-negative TemRA cells. CDR3 in amino acids: CSVVFQGIYNEQFF. CDR3 bases: TGCAGCGTTGTGTTTCAGGGGATCTACAATGAGCAGTTCTTC.